This T cell receptor beta chain appears in the sequencing data of a study of vaccination and CD4 T cells after COVID-19. As for the study in general: Post-vaccination samples were procured at a median of approximately 72 days following dose two (range 14 to 241). Whole-study findings and limits: Spike mono-reactivity was shown by 304 of 307 vaccine-specific clones in convalescent patients.

On this clonotype itself: Its target is not known.

Sample treatment: approximately nine-day PBMC culture with coronavirus spike peptide pools or control peptides (ViraFEST assay). Expanded clonotypes were found by TCR sequencing after peptide-pool stimulation (ViraFEST). Trimming removed 6 bases from V and 4 bases from J; junction bases left unmatched: 6. The CDR3 spans 15 residues. CDR1 SGHTA and CDR2 FQGNSA come from the germline V gene. Scientists ran DNA taken from cultured CD4+ T cells through the Oncomine TCR Beta short-read assay for sequencing. The authors extracted genomic DNA from cultured CD4+ T cells. TCRdb processed the PCR reads anew with MiXCR; each CDR3 protein has one entry. This repertoire shows roughly 15,000 distinct CDR3 sequences, roughly 45% found once; its top ten account for 3.7%.

V gene TRBV7-2 combines with J gene TRBJ2-3; 11 bases agree with TRBD1. The sample comprised CD4+ T cells from blood, cultured in vitro. This receptor was obtained from a human donor who had recovered from COVID-19. The CDR3 sequence: CASSFRDRGSDTQYF. For the CDR3, the DNA is TGTGCCAGCAGTTTCCGGGACAGGGGGTCAGATACGCAGTATTTT.